The present entry profiles one T cell receptor (beta chain) with its context. Its target is not known. Using immunoSEQ multiplex PCR, the repertoire was profiled, and TCRdb retains in-frame clones only, with some absent. This table has tens of thousands of clones, approximately 96% appearing once. The length of the CDR3 is 17 residues. Trimming took 3 bases from V and 2 from J; bases not matched to a gene: 9. From germline, CDR1 is LGHNA and CDR2 YSLEER. The data are from a study of siplizumab effects on memory and regulatory T cells. Study-wide findings and caveats: Greater diversity than memory cells seemed evident in naive T cells, which also appeared to be major alloresponse contributors. Under siplizumab, alloreactive sequences traced to unstimulated CD4+ memory cells were significantly reduced. About 75-97% of proliferating CD4+ or CD8+ clones had no assignable naive or memory phenotype. Mapping to unstimulated subsets was achieved for only a minor fraction of alloreactive clones.

This sequence originates from a human donor in good health. The material sequenced was naive CD4+ T cells sorted from blood. The chain combines TRBV4-3 with TRBJ2-1, with 8 bases lining up with TRBD2. CDR3 bases: TGCGCCAGCAGCCAGAGGGGTACTAGCGGCACCTACAATGAGCAGTTCTTC. It translates to CASSQRGTSGTYNEQFF.